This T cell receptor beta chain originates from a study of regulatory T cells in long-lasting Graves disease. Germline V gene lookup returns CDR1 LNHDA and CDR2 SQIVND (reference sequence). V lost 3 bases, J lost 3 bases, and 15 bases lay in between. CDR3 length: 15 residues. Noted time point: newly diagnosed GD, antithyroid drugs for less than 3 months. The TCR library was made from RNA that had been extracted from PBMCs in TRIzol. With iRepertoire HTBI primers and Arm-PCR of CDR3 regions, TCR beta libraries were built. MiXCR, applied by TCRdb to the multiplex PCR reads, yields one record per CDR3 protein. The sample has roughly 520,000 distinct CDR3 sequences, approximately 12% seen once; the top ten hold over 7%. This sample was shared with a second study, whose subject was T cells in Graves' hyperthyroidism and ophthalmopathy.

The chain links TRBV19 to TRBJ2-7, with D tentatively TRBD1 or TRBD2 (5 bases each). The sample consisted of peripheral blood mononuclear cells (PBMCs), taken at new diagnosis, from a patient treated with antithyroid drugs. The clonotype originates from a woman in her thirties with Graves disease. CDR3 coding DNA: TGTGCCAGTAGTATGGGGACCGGGATCCACTACGAGCAGTACTTC. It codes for CASSMGTGIHYEQYF.